Listed here are 26 T cell receptor beta chains from one sample, sequenced in a study of OX40 agonist ivuxolimab in advanced cancers. Libraries were made using the immunoSEQ multiplex PCR assay. This is the immuneACCESS table as TCRdb keeps it, with only in-frame sequences that have V and J called. A part of the clones is gone; compared with another copy, unresolved V genes explain less than half, and the rest is unexplained. The sample profile shows around 64,000 clones; 84% of them were found once. About 7.4% of the sample comes from the top ten. The starting material was CD4+ or CD8+ T cells sorted from blood, obtained in a trial of the OX40 agonist ivuxolimab. Every receptor here comes from an adult with an advanced solid tumor such as melanoma, head and neck, liver or kidney cancer.

The rearrangement links TRBV10-3 to TRBJ1-1; D is uncertain. Trimming cost V 6 bases and J 3 bases, with 11 bases left between them. The CDR3 is 13 amino acids. Germline CDR1 reads ENHRY; CDR2 reads SYGVKD. In DNA, the CDR3 is TGTGCCATCAGGAGAAATGGAGACACTGAAGCTTTCTTT. Protein: CAIRRNGDTEAFF.

V usage is TRBV4-2 and J usage is TRBJ2-4; TRBD2 agrees at 8 bases. The CDR3 is 17 amino acids. CDR1 and CDR2 from the germline V gene are LGHNA and YNFKEQ. Trimming took 1 base from V and 0 from J; bases not matched to a gene: 5. In DNA, the CDR3 is TGTGCCAGCAGCCAAGGTCGGGGGGGCCTAGCCAAAAACATTCAGTACTTC. Translation gives CASSQGRGGLAKNIQYF.

This chain connects TRBV10-3 to TRBJ2-2; D may be TRBD1 (5 bases). The V end was cut by 3 bases, the J end by 2 bases, with 13 bases between. This CDR3 has 16 amino acids. Per germline, CDR1 ENHRY and CDR2 SYGVKD. CDR3 in DNA: TGTGCCATCAGTGATGGGCAGGGTAGTAACACCGGGGAGCTGTTTTTT. It encodes CAISDGQGSNTGELFF.

This clone was observed a handful of times. V is TRBV7-9 and J is TRBJ1-2, with unresolved D. V gave up 5 bases and J gave up 4 bases, with 11 bases separating them. CDR1 and CDR2 (germline): SEHNR, FQNEAQ (reference sequence). The CDR3 sequence is 13 residues long. CDR3 nucleotides: TGTGCCAGCAGCCTAGAAGGTCTCTATGGCTACACCTTC. This translates into CASSLEGLYGYTF.

The chain uses TRBV19 and TRBJ1-2; D perhaps matches TRBD1 (6 bases). V dropped 6 bases and J dropped 7 bases, with 18 bases sitting between them. In germline, CDR1 is LNHDA, CDR2 SQIVND (reference sequence). The CDR3 runs to 14 residues. The CDR3 sequence: CASSRHQGRAGYTF. The CDR3 DNA reads TGTGCCAGTAGCCGCCACCAGGGGAGAGCTGGCTACACCTTC. Supplemented by reference TRBV19 and TRBJ1-2, the full variable domain reads DGGITQSPKYLFRKEGQNVTLSCEQNLNHDAMYWYRQDPGQGLRLIYYSQIVNDFQKGDIAEGYSVSREKKESFPLTVTSAQKNPTAFYLCASSRHQGRAGYTFGSGTRLTVV.

J is TRBJ2-5 and V is TRBV7-2, with 9 bases that match TRBD2. This CDR3 is built from 16 residues. The germline CDR1 and CDR2 sequences are SGHTA and FQGNSA. V lost 1 base, J lost 5 bases, and 8 bases stayed unmatched. CDR3 protein: CASSLGRGGGAETQYF. The CDR3 nucleotides read TGTGCCAGCAGCTTAGGCAGGGGCGGGGGGGCCGAGACCCAGTACTTC.

The genes are TRBV27 and TRBJ2-1; 7 bases are a match to TRBD1. CDR1 and CDR2 from the germline V gene are MNHEY and SMNVEV (reference sequence). The CDR3 length is 15 residues. Trimming removed 6 bases from V and 3 bases from J; junction bases left unmatched: 8. CDR3 amino acids: CASRQGTANYNEQFF. For the CDR3, the DNA is TGTGCCAGCAGGCAGGGGACAGCCAACTACAATGAGCAGTTCTTC.

This chain uses TRBV20-1 with TRBJ1-1, with D unclear. V gave up 3 bases and J gave up 4 bases, with 6 bases separating them. CDR3 length: 11 amino acids. Germline assignment: CDR1 DFQATT and CDR2 SNEGSKA (reference sequence). Here the CDR3 DNA reads TGCAGTGCTAGCGGAGGCACTGAAGCTTTCTTT. Protein sequence: CSASGGTEAFF.

V gene TRBV2 combines with J gene TRBJ1-1; TRBD1 agrees at 11 bases. Germline V CDR1 and CDR2: SNHLY, FYNNEI. After removal of 7 bases from V and 3 bases from J, the junction contained 7 bases not matched to a gene. CDR3 length equals 15 residues. The CDR3 here is CASIPDRGPYTEAFF. The CDR3 coding sequence is TGTGCCAGCATCCCGGACAGGGGGCCTTACACTGAAGCTTTCTTT.

The chain is built from TRBV29-1 and TRBJ2-1; D is perhaps TRBD2 (6 bases). In germline, CDR1 is SQVTM, CDR2 ANQGSEA. CDR3 length: 14 amino acids. Trimming took off 5 bases at V and 4 bases at J, with 15 bases between the two ends. CDR3 residues: CSVRDSRIYNEQFF. The CDR3 nucleotides read TGCAGCGTTCGGGACTCAAGAATTTACAATGAGCAGTTCTTC.

The rearrangement uses TRBV6-5 and TRBJ2-7; TRBD1 aligns across 7 bases. This CDR3 comprises 16 residues. The germline V gene has CDR1 MNHEY and CDR2 SVGAGI. V lost 4 bases and J lost 2; bases outside the gene matches: 11. Here the CDR3 DNA reads TGTGCCAGCAGTTCCCTGACAGGGCGTGCGACCTACGAGCAGTACTTC. Translation gives CASSSLTGRATYEQYF.

This sequence joins TRBV7-9 and TRBJ2-6, with D uncertain. The CDR3 spans 16 residues. CDR1 is SEHNR, CDR2 FQNEAQ, per germline (reference sequence). Trimming cost V 3 bases and J 0 bases, with 9 bases left between them. The CDR3 loop reads CASSFELPSGANVLTF. DNA for the CDR3: TGTGCCAGCAGCTTCGAGTTGCCCTCTGGGGCCAACGTCCTGACTTTC.

This clone was detected once. The rearrangement links TRBV19 to TRBJ2-3; D possibly corresponds to TRBD1 (6 bases). V was cut by 3 bases and J by 5 bases, with 15 bases left in between. Germline CDR1 LNHDA, CDR2 SQIVND (reference sequence). This CDR3 spans 15 amino acids. CDR3 DNA: TGTGCCAGTAGTATCGGGACCATCAGGGGAGATACGCAGTATTTT. Its translation: CASSIGTIRGDTQYF.

The gene calls are TRBV4-2 and TRBJ2-5, with 9 bases matching TRBD2. Germline CDR1 LGHNA, CDR2 YNFKEQ. The CDR3 contains 17 residues. V shed 0 bases and J 0 bases; nucleotides not matched to a gene: 5. The CDR3 sequence is CASSQDRRGRDQETQYF. DNA of the CDR3: TGTGCCAGCAGCCAAGATCGTCGCGGGAGGGACCAAGAGACCCAGTACTTC.

The chain has TRBV4-1 and TRBJ1-1; D is perhaps TRBD1 (6 bases). Germline V gene sequence: CDR1 MGHRA, CDR2 YSYEKL. This CDR3 contains 17 residues. The ends were cut back, 0 bases at V and 4 bases at J, with 18 bases in the middle. The CDR3 coding sequence is TGCGCCAGCAGCCAAGATCGTTTAGGGACATTTGTCACTGAAGCTTTCTTT. It encodes CASSQDRLGTFVTEAFF.

The chain couples TRBV5-1 to TRBJ1-1; D may be TRBD1 (5 bases). The CDR3 contains 15 residues. Germline V gives CDR1 SGHRS, CDR2 YFSETQ. Trimming stripped 0 bases from V and 3 bases from J, with 12 bases between. The CDR3 DNA sequence: TGCGCCAGCAGCTTGGTCGGACATACGGACACTGAAGCTTTCTTT. This gives the protein CASSLVGHTDTEAFF.

The chain couples TRBV11-3 to TRBJ2-3; D call uncertain. The germline V and J ends were trimmed by 5 bases and 6 bases, with 9 bases remaining between them. This CDR3 is 12 amino acids long. CDR1 is SGHNT, CDR2 YENEEA, per germline. CDR3 amino acids: CASSPQTDTQYF. CDR3 coding DNA: TGTGCCAGCAGCCCACAGACGGATACGCAGTATTTT.

In the case of this clone: This CDR3 is also generated by other DNA sequences in the sample. The rearrangement uses TRBV18 and TRBJ1-3; no reliable D call. The V end lost 5 bases, the J end lost 0 bases, and 5 bases lay between the germline ends. This CDR3 has 13 residues. Germline CDR1 and CDR2: KGHSH and LQKENI. The chain's CDR3 is CASSRSSGNTIYF. In DNA, the CDR3 is TGTGCCAGCTCAAGAAGCTCTGGAAACACCATATATTTT.

V is TRBV5-4 and J is TRBJ2-2; a possible D gene is TRBD2 (6 bases). The CDR3 is made up of 15 amino acids. Trimming left V 2 bases short and J 4 bases short, with 12 bases between. Per the germline V gene, CDR1 is SGHNT and CDR2 is YYREEE (reference sequence). Here the CDR3 reads CASSFEGLITGELFF. The CDR3 nucleotides are TGTGCCAGCAGCTTCGAGGGACTGATCACCGGGGAGCTGTTTTTT. Complete variable domain (other parts from reference TRBV5-4 and TRBJ2-2): ETGVTQSPTHLIKTRGQQVTLRCSSQSGHNTVSWYQQALGQGPQFIFQYYREEENGRGNFPPRFSGLQFPNYSSELNVNALELDDSALYLCASSFEGLITGELFFGEGSRLTVL.

The gene calls are TRBV27 and TRBJ2-7; D is ambiguous. V lost 5 bases to trimming and J lost 0 bases, with 11 bases between them. Germline values: CDR1 MNHEY, CDR2 SMNVEV (reference sequence). CDR3 length: 14 amino acids. The DNA of the CDR3 is TGTGCCAGCAGTGGCCGCGGAAGCTCCTACGAGCAGTACTTC. It codes for CASSGRGSSYEQYF.

V is TRBV10-3 and J is TRBJ2-7, with 10 bases identical to TRBD2. Germline V gives CDR1 ENHRY, CDR2 SYGVKD. CDR3 length: 14 amino acids. The V gene end was trimmed by 6 bases and the J gene end by 2 bases; junction bases not matched to a gene: 4. This chain's CDR3 is CAISQSGGAYEQYF. DNA for the CDR3: TGTGCCATCAGCCAGAGCGGGGGGGCCTACGAGCAGTACTTC.

This clone was observed a few times. This chain joins TRBV27 and TRBJ1-1; D ambiguous. The V end was cut by 6 bases, the J end by 0 bases, with 14 bases between. The CDR3 covers 15 residues. Germline CDR1 is MNHEY and CDR2 is SMNVEV (reference sequence). The CDR3 reads CASRDPTRMNTEAFF. In nucleotides, the CDR3 is TGTGCCAGCAGAGACCCAACACGTATGAACACTGAAGCTTTCTTT.

V is TRBV27 and J is TRBJ2-1; 12 positions match TRBD2. Germline-derived CDR1 and CDR2 are MNHEY and SMNVEV (reference sequence). Trimming at V came to 3 bases and at J to 1 base, leaving 10 bases not matched to a gene. The CDR3 has 19 amino acids. The CDR3 nucleotides read TGTGCCAGCAGTTTTGCCTGGCTAGCGGGGGGGCTTTCCTACAATGAGCAGTTCTTC. Its protein product is CASSFAWLAGGLSYNEQFF.

V is TRBV4-2 and J is TRBJ2-3; 9 nucleotides align to TRBD1. CDR3 length: 19 amino acids. V dropped 3 bases and J dropped 0; count of bases not matched to a gene: 13. Germline V gives CDR1 LGHNA, CDR2 YNFKEQ. The CDR3 region is CASSQEPGQGSQSTDTQYF. In DNA form, the CDR3 reads TGTGCCAGCAGCCAGGAACCGGGACAGGGTTCCCAGAGCACAGATACGCAGTATTTT.

The CDR3 region has the DNA TGTGCCAGCAGTGAAGGGCAGGGCTATGGCTACACCTTC. Translation: CASSEGQGYGYTF. The genes are TRBV6-1 and TRBJ1-2; possibly TRBD1 for D (5 bases). Trimming took off 1 base at V and 4 bases at J, with 7 bases between the two ends. CDR1 and CDR2 from the germline V gene are MNHNS and SASEGT. The CDR3 is made up of 13 amino acids.

Only one count was recorded for this clone. The gene calls are TRBV5-6 and TRBJ2-5; D is undetermined. Germline CDR1 is SGHDT and CDR2 is YYEEEE. The V end was cut by 2 bases, the J end by 1 base, with 9 bases between. The CDR3 has 14 amino acids. CDR3 loop: CASSFLRSQETQYF. The CDR3 coding sequence is TGTGCCAGCAGCTTTTTGCGGTCCCAAGAGACCCAGTACTTC.